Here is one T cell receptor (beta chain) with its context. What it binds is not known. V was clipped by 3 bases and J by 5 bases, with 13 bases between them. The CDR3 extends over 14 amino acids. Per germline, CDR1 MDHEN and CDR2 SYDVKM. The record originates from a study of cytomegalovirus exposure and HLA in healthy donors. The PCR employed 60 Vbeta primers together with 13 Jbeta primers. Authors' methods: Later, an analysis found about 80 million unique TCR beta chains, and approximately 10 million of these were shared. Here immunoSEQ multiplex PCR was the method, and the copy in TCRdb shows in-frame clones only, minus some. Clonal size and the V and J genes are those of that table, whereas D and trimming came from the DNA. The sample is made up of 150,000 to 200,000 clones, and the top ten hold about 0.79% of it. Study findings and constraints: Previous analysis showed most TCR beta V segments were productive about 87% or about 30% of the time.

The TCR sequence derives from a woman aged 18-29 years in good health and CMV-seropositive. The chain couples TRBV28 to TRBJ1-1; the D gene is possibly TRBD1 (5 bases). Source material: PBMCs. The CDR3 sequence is CASSFRQSRTEAFF. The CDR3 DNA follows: TGTGCCAGCAGTTTTCGACAGAGTCGAACTGAAGCTTTCTTT.